This T cell receptor (beta chain) was recorded in a study of T cell changes during pregnancy in multiple sclerosis. CDR1 PRHDT and CDR2 FYEKMQ come from the germline V gene (reference sequence). Trimming stripped 5 bases from V and 3 bases from J, with 13 bases between. This CDR3 has 14 amino acids. In its sample, this clone was seen once. The protocol was immunoSEQ multiplex PCR, while the TCRdb copy is restricted to in-frame clones and leaves out a portion. The sample carries 70,000 to 95,000 clones, around 89% recorded once. V gene TRBV13 combines with J gene TRBJ1-1; D possibly corresponds to TRBD1 (5 bases). The source material was peripheral blood, sampled before pregnancy. This TCR was recovered from a female donor with multiple sclerosis, enrolled in a pregnancy study. CDR3 residues: CASSPGRRDTEAFF. As DNA, the CDR3 is TGTGCCAGCAGCCCAGGGAGGAGGGACACTGAAGCTTTCTTT.